This TCR beta chain was sequenced in a study of cytomegalovirus exposure and HLA in healthy donors. Study-level findings and limits: When analyzed later, a missense DCLRE1C variant was found to be linked to TCR beta V- and J-gene trimming.

Regarding this clone: Its target is unknown.

With 60 Vbeta and 13 Jbeta primers, the PCR was carried out. Only in-frame clones appear in the TCRdb table, and some are missing; sequencing was by immunoSEQ multiplex PCR. The sample records 150,000 to 200,000 clones, around 81% being singletons. The TCR was taken from a man between 40 and 49 years old in good health and CMV-seronegative. Sample: PBMCs.

The CDR3 reads CASSSTQGLGINQPQHF. Here the CDR3 DNA reads TGTGCCAGCAGCTCGACCCAGGGATTAGGCATAAATCAGCCCCAGCATTTT. This chain uses TRBV7-9 with TRBJ1-5; D possibly corresponds to TRBD1 (5 bases). The V gene lost 4 bases and the J gene lost 4 bases, with 20 bases spanning the gap. Germline loops: CDR1 SEHNR, CDR2 FQNEAQ (reference sequence). CDR3 length equals 17 residues.